This passage covers 31 T cell receptor beta chains from one sample sequenced in a study of T-cell memory formation after mild COVID-19. TCRdb processed the 5' RACE reads anew with MiXCR; each CDR3 protein has one entry. The sample lists 560,000 or so distinct CDR3 sequences, 15% to 20% seen once, with about 8.6% in the top ten. The sequencing sample was made of PBMCs or a T cell subset sorted from them (not recorded which). Source of these receptors: an adult woman who had mild COVID-19 (a few samples of this study predate the infection). Cell type and time point are not known.

Only a few counts were recorded for this clonotype. The chain has TRBV10-3 and TRBJ2-7; TRBD1 aligns across 12 bases. The V and J ends lost 2 bases and 3 bases, in that order; junction bases with no gene match: 8. Germline V CDR1 and CDR2: ENHRY, SYGVKD. The CDR3 sequence is 17 residues long. The DNA for the CDR3 is TGTGCCATCAGTGAGCCGCCAGGGACAGGGGGCCACTACGAGCAGTACTTC. Translation gives CAISEPPGTGGHYEQYF.

This clonotype was picked up a small number of times. The chain joins TRBV4-3 to TRBJ2-1, with D unresolved. The germline gives CDR1 LGHNA, CDR2 YSLEER. The CDR3 is 14 amino acids. V lost 0 bases and J lost 10, with 13 bases in between. In DNA form, the CDR3 reads TGCGCCAGCAGCCAAGAATCTTACCTCGGGGAGCAGTTCTTC. It yields the protein CASSQESYLGEQFF.

The sample holds a few counts of this clonotype. The V and J genes are TRBV4-3 and TRBJ2-1, with 9 bases matching TRBD2. V was clipped by 1 base and J by 8 bases; unmatched bases: 6. CDR1 and CDR2 (germline): LGHNA, YSLEER. This CDR3 spans 15 amino acids. The CDR3 nucleotides are TGCGCCAGCAGCCAAGCCGGGACTAGCAGCGATGAGCAGTTCTTC. As protein: CASSQAGTSSDEQFF.

This clonotype was seen only a few times. This chain connects TRBV7-3 to TRBJ2-2, with TRBD1 matching over 7 bases. V was clipped by 5 bases and J by 7 bases; unmatched bases: 16. The CDR3 spans 17 residues. The germline V gene encodes CDR1 SGHTA and CDR2 FQGTGA. The CDR3 region is CASSLGSWTGRGGELFF. DNA for the CDR3: TGTGCCAGCAGCCTAGGCTCTTGGACAGGTCGAGGCGGGGAGCTGTTTTTT.

This clonotype was recorded a few times. The gene calls are TRBV6-2 or TRBV6-3 and TRBJ1-1, with a possible D match to TRBD1 (5 bases). The CDR3 sequence is 14 residues long. From germline, CDR1 is MNHEY and CDR2 SVGEGT. Trimming stripped 2 bases from V and 1 base from J, with 8 bases between. The DNA of the CDR3 is TGTGCCAGCAGTTACGAAACAGGGAACACTGAAGCTTTCTTT. This translates into CASSYETGNTEAFF.

This chain connects TRBV12-3 or TRBV12-4 to TRBJ1-2; TRBD1 might be the D (6 bases). V lost 3 bases, J lost 3 bases, and 14 bases lay in between. CDR3 size: 15 residues. The CDR3 coding sequence is TGTGCCAGCAGTTTCTGGGGGCGGGCGGACTATGGCTACACCTTC. Protein sequence: CASSFWGRADYGYTF.

The rearrangement links TRBV29-1 to TRBJ2-7; 7 bases fit TRBD1. The junction had 7 bases not matched to a gene; V was cut back by 5 bases and J by 3 bases. The CDR3 runs to 13 residues. Germline-derived CDR1 and CDR2 are SQVTM and ANQGSEA. The CDR3 sequence is CSVTGVGGYEQYF. As DNA, the CDR3 is TGCAGCGTTACAGGGGTGGGCGGCTACGAGCAGTACTTC.

The sample holds a few counts of this clonotype. CDR3 sequence (DNA): TGCGCCAGCAGCCAAGAGTTGACGGGGAACTATGGCTACACCTTC. Amino acid sequence: CASSQELTGNYGYTF. The chain recombines TRBV4-3 with TRBJ1-2; D gene ambiguous. V lost 0 bases and J lost 2, with 10 bases in between. The germline CDR1 and CDR2 sequences are LGHNA and YSLEER. The CDR3 is made up of 15 amino acids.

This sequence joins TRBV19 and TRBJ2-1; D ambiguous. The germline V gene encodes CDR1 LNHDA and CDR2 SQIVND (reference sequence). V gave up 0 bases and J gave up 6 bases, with 6 bases separating them. CDR3 length: 13 residues. The CDR3 loop reads CASSIEGFNEQFF. CDR3 nucleotides: TGTGCCAGTAGTATAGAAGGGTTCAATGAGCAGTTCTTC.

This sequence joins TRBV7-2 and TRBJ2-3, with a possible D match to TRBD2 (5 bases). The CDR3 totals 14 residues. Germline V gives CDR1 SGHTA, CDR2 FQGNSA. V dropped 5 bases and J dropped 4 bases, with 13 bases sitting between them. The CDR3 bases are TGTGCCAGCAGCCCAAATGGACTTTCAGATACGCAGTATTTT. Translated, it gives CASSPNGLSDTQYF.

The chain links TRBV7-2 to TRBJ2-1; 11 nucleotides agree with TRBD2. From germline, CDR1 is SGHTA and CDR2 FQGNSA. This CDR3 is built from 15 residues. Trimming took 5 bases from V and 6 from J; bases not matched to a gene: 6. The CDR3 DNA follows: TGTGCCAGCAGCGTAATTAGCGGGAGGGCCAATGAGCAGTTCTTC. This gives the protein CASSVISGRANEQFF.

This rearrangement joins TRBV3-1 to TRBJ1-1, with TRBD1 matching over 8 bases. Germline V CDR1 and CDR2: LGHDT, YNNKEL (reference sequence). V lost 2 bases to trimming and J lost 4 bases; unmatched junction nucleotides: 6. The CDR3 extends over 15 amino acids. CDR3 amino acids: CASSQWDRRGTEAFF. The CDR3 DNA reads TGTGCCAGCAGCCAATGGGACAGGAGAGGCACTGAAGCTTTCTTT.

This chain connects TRBV4-3 to TRBJ1-3; 7 positions agree with TRBD1. V lost 1 base and J lost 2; bases outside the gene matches: 5. From germline, CDR1 is LGHNA and CDR2 YSLEER. The CDR3 extends over 16 amino acids. The CDR3 region has the DNA TGCGCCAGCAGCCAAGGCAGGGGGTTCGCTGGAAACACCATATATTTT. This gives the protein CASSQGRGFAGNTIYF.

V and J are TRBV24-1 and TRBJ2-1, with TRBD1 matching 7 bases. This CDR3 has 16 amino acids. Unmatched junction bases numbered 11, after V lost 9 bases and J lost 1 base. Germline V lookup: CDR1 KGHDR, CDR2 SFDVKD. CDR3 sequence reads: CATGASRGPSYNEQFF. DNA for the CDR3: TGTGCCACCGGCGCAAGTAGGGGGCCGTCCTACAATGAGCAGTTCTTC.

The chain couples TRBV2 to TRBJ1-4; D not resolved. This CDR3 contains 14 residues. V was trimmed by 4 bases and J by 5 bases, leaving 11 bases between them. The germline V gene encodes CDR1 SNHLY and CDR2 FYNNEI. The chain's CDR3 is CASSVDGSNEKLFF. CDR3 nucleotide sequence: TGTGCCAGCAGTGTGGACGGCTCAAATGAAAAACTGTTTTTT.

V is TRBV20-1 and J is TRBJ1-5; D gene uncertain. V was pared by 5 bases and J by 5 bases, with 19 bases between. The CDR3 totals 15 residues. In germline, CDR1 is DFQATT, CDR2 SNEGSKA (reference sequence). The CDR3: CSADPGADIYQPQHF. For the CDR3, the DNA is TGCAGTGCTGATCCCGGTGCAGACATTTATCAGCCCCAGCATTTT.

The gene calls are TRBV9 and TRBJ2-7, with D hard to call. V was trimmed by 0 bases and J by 3 bases, leaving 13 bases between them. The germline V gene encodes CDR1 SGDLS and CDR2 YYNGEE. The CDR3 is made up of 15 amino acids. The CDR3 nucleotides read TGTGCCAGCAGCGTAGATGGTGCTACCCTCTACGAGCAGTACTTC. Its translation is CASSVDGATLYEQYF.

This clonotype was detected only a few times. The chain links TRBV2 to TRBJ2-2, with unresolved D. The CDR3 loop spans 11 amino acids. The germline CDR1 and CDR2 sequences are SNHLY and FYNNEI. V was cut by 1 base and J by 10 bases, with 4 bases left in between. Written as DNA, the CDR3 is TGTGCCAGCAGTGAAGGCGAGGAGCTGTTTTTT. Protein product: CASSEGEELFF.

CDR3 coding DNA: TGTGCCAGCAGTGGGGCACTAAGCTCCTACGAGCAGTACTTC. Translated, it gives CASSGALSSYEQYF. The V call is TRBV25-1, the J call TRBJ2-7; unclear D gene. Germline V lookup: CDR1 MGHDK, CDR2 SYGVNS. V was pared by 4 bases and J by 0 bases, with 10 bases between. The CDR3 spans 14 residues.

This clonotype was seen more than once but under ten times. This chain joins TRBV7-7 and TRBJ2-7, with D possibly being TRBD2 (5 bases). V lost 2 bases and J 6 bases, leaving 20 bases between the germline ends. Germline V gene lookup returns CDR1 SSHAT and CDR2 FNYEAQ (reference sequence). The CDR3 spans 16 residues. CDR3 sequence reads: CASSLSTDGLRFEQYF. The DNA for the CDR3 is TGTGCCAGCAGCTTATCTACGGACGGACTTAGGTTCGAGCAGTACTTC.

The V gene is TRBV9, the J gene TRBJ2-3, with D perhaps matching TRBD2 (7 bases). The V gene lost 0 bases and the J gene lost 5 bases, with 13 bases spanning the gap. This CDR3 is built from 15 residues. Germline V CDR1 and CDR2: SGDLS, YYNGEE. CDR3 coding DNA: TGTGCCAGCAGCGTAGCGGCGGGGGCTTTAGATACGCAGTATTTT. It codes for CASSVAAGALDTQYF.

This rearrangement joins TRBV6-6 to TRBJ1-2, with TRBD1 matching over 7 bases. The junction had 10 bases not matched to a gene; V was cut back by 6 bases and J by 9 bases. Germline-derived CDR1 and CDR2 are MNHNY and SVGAGI (reference sequence). The CDR3 has 13 amino acids. Written as DNA, the CDR3 is TGTGCCAGCAGCCACGACAGGGTAAAGAGCTACACCTTC. Protein sequence: CASSHDRVKSYTF.

This CDR3 reads CASHRVATEAFF. For the CDR3, the DNA is TGTGCCAGCCACAGGGTGGCAACTGAAGCTTTCTTT. This chain uses TRBV12-3 or TRBV12-4 with TRBJ1-1, with a weak D call TRBD1 (6 bases). Trimming pared 8 bases from V and 5 bases from J, leaving 12 bases between. The CDR3 runs 12 residues.

This clonotype was seen a few times. The V call is TRBV24-1, the J call TRBJ2-3; weak D call: TRBD2 (5 bases). The CDR3 is made up of 15 amino acids. V was pared by 4 bases and J by 1 base, with 11 bases between. From germline, CDR1 is KGHDR and CDR2 SFDVKD. CDR3 nucleotide sequence: TGTGCCACCAGTGAGAAGGAGGACGGCACAGATACGCAGTATTTT. Protein product: CATSEKEDGTDTQYF.

CDR3 region: CASSARGTGELFF. In DNA, the CDR3 is TGTGCCAGCTCCGCTCGGGGGACCGGGGAGCTGTTTTTT. The chain carries TRBV18 and TRBJ2-2, with D possibly being TRBD2 (6 bases). This CDR3 has 13 amino acids. Germline V gene sequence: CDR1 KGHSH, CDR2 LQKENI. V lost 6 bases and J 5 bases, leaving 10 bases between the germline ends.

This clonotype appeared a few times. The chain links TRBV12-3 or TRBV12-4 to TRBJ1-2, with TRBD1 as a possible D gene (5 bases). The CDR3 runs 15 residues. Trimming cost V 5 bases and J 3 bases, with 16 bases left between them. CDR3 sequence: CASSPRIQGDYGYTF. CDR3 nucleotides: TGTGCCAGCAGTCCCAGGATTCAGGGCGACTATGGCTACACCTTC.

This clonotype turned up a few times. The V call is TRBV6-1, the J call TRBJ1-1, with a possible D match to TRBD1 (5 bases). The V gene lost 2 bases and the J gene lost 2 bases, with 15 bases spanning the gap. Germline CDR1 MNHNS, CDR2 SASEGT. The CDR3 consists of 16 residues. The chain's CDR3 is CASSEYGGRLNTEAFF. The CDR3 region has the DNA TGTGCCAGCAGTGAATACGGGGGAAGGTTAAACACTGAAGCTTTCTTT.

A few counts support this clonotype. The chain recombines TRBV10-3 with TRBJ2-1, with D perhaps matching TRBD2 (6 bases). The germline gives CDR1 ENHRY, CDR2 SYGVKD. CDR3 length: 15 residues. The V end lost 7 bases, the J end lost 8 bases, and 21 bases lay between the germline ends. As DNA, the CDR3 is TGTGCCATCACTGACGAAAGAAAGGGAGGCTATGAGCAGTTCTTC. This codes for CAITDERKGGYEQFF.

The chain uses TRBV27 and TRBJ1-1; a possible D gene is TRBD1 (6 bases). CDR3 length equals 14 residues. The V gene lost 6 bases and the J gene lost 3 bases, with 14 bases spanning the gap. From germline, CDR1 is MNHEY and CDR2 SMNVEV (reference sequence). The CDR3 region is CASRDTGSDTEAFF. In DNA form, the CDR3 reads TGTGCCAGCAGGGATACAGGGTCGGACACTGAAGCTTTCTTT.

Written as DNA, the CDR3 is TGTGCCAGCAGCTCGGGACTCCTCACAGATACGCAGTATTTT. Protein: CASSSGLLTDTQYF. The chain joins TRBV13 to TRBJ2-3; D possibly corresponds to TRBD2 (6 bases). Looked up from germline, CDR1 is PRHDT and CDR2 is FYEKMQ (reference sequence). V lost 4 bases to trimming and J lost 2 bases, with 10 bases between them. The CDR3 spans 14 residues.

This clonotype was counted only a few times. The genes are TRBV4-1 and TRBJ1-2; D remains ambiguous. CDR3 size: 13 residues. Germline values: CDR1 MGHRA, CDR2 YSYEKL. Trimming cost V 3 bases and J 6 bases, with 11 bases left between them. CDR3 coding DNA: TGCGCCAGCAGCCAGGACCCGGCGAATGGCTACACCTTC. Its protein is CASSQDPANGYTF.